This TCR beta chain was profiled in a study of blood T cell repertoires in COVID-19. Study in general: The United States, Italy and Spain provided the acute and convalescent COVID-19 samples. T cells, B-cell-depleted T cells, or PBMCs provided the cDNA or gDNA that served as material.

Enrollees, 18 to 89 years old, lived in roughly 24 US areas. Assignment of participants to cohorts was predicated upon participant-reported clinical history. The repertoire was sequenced with immunoSEQ multiplex PCR; TCRdb's copy has only in-frame clones and lacks some. The data show approximately 450,000 clones, nearly 90% seen once. From germline, CDR1 is SGHTA and CDR2 FQGNSA. V lost 4 bases to trimming and J lost 1 base, with 7 bases between them. The CDR3 has 13 amino acids. The chain couples TRBV7-2 to TRBJ2-5; no definite D call. Sequencing was performed on PBMCs or T cells enriched from blood (not recorded which). This clonotype was sampled from a young woman with acute COVID-19. CDR3 in DNA: TGTGCCAGCAGCTATTATCCCCAAGAGACCCAGTACTTC. Translated: CASSYYPQETQYF.